This T cell receptor (beta chain) is from a study of blood T cell repertoires in COVID-19. Study details: The study drew acute and convalescent COVID-19 samples from the United States, Italy and Spain. PBMCs, B-cell-depleted T cells, or T cells were the source of the cDNA or gDNA that made up the material.

How the authors handled the data: Scientists estimated how many nucleated cells there were by amplifying reference gene primers. The assay was immunoSEQ multiplex PCR, and TCRdb's table has in-frame clones only and misses some. D and trimming were read from the DNA, whereas the V and J calls and clone size are those reported in that table. The repertoire holds a few hundred thousand clones, with around 87% as singletons. Germline V gene data show CDR1 as KGHSH and CDR2 as LQKENI. This CDR3 is built from 18 residues. The V and J ends lost 3 bases and 2 bases, in that order; junction bases with no gene match: 8.

The origin of this receptor is a woman in her fifties or sixties with acute or convalescent COVID-19. The sequencing sample was made of peripheral blood. The chain has TRBV18 and TRBJ2-6, with 9 bases that match TRBD1. CDR3 bases: TGTGCCAGCTCACCGTTAGGACAGGGGAGGGCTGGGGCCAACGTCCTGACTTTC. Protein: CASSPLGQGRAGANVLTF.